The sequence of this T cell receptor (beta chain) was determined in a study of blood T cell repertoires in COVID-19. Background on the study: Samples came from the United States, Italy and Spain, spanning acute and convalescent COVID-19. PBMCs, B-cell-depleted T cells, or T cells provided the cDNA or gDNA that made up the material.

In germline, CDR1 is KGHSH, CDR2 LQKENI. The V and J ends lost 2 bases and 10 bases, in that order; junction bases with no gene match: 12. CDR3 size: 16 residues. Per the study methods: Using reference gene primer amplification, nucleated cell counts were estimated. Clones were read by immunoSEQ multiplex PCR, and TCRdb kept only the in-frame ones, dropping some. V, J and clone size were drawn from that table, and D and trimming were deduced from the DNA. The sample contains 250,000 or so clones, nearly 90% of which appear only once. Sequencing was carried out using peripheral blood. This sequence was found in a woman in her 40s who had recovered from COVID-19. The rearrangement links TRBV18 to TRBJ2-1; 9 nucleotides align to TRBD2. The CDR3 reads CASSPGWAGGVDEQFF. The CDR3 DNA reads TGTGCCAGCTCACCAGGCTGGGCGGGGGGGGTTGACGAGCAGTTCTTC.